This T cell receptor beta chain was documented in a study of neoadjuvant anti-PD-1 for oral cavity cancer. TCRdb's copy holds only in-frame clones and misses some; the assay was immunoSEQ multiplex PCR. The data hold 11,000 to 15,000 clones, with 60% to 85% observed a single time. The germline gives CDR1 KGHSH, CDR2 LQKENI. The CDR3 length is 12 residues. Trimming cost V 4 bases and J 5 bases, with 8 bases left between them. Time point: after neoadjuvant nivolumab, at surgical resection. Patients were newly diagnosed with stage II-IVA oral cavity squamous cell carcinoma without prior systemic or radiation treatment.

The clonotype originates from a person aged 35-79 years with oral cavity squamous cell carcinoma. Sequenced here: PBMCs, sampled after nivolumab (anti-PD-1) treatment. V is TRBV18 and J is TRBJ1-1; tentative D call: TRBD1 (5 bases). The CDR3 protein is CASSRPGTEAFF. The DNA of the CDR3 is TGTGCCAGCTCACGGCCAGGGACTGAAGCTTTCTTT.